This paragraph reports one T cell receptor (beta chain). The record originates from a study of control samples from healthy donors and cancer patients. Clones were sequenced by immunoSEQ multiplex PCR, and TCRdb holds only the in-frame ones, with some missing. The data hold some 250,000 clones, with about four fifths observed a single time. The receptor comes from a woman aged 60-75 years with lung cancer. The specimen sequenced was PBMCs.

CDR3 region: CSVDPRNTF. In nucleotides, the CDR3 is TGCAGCGTTGACCCGCGCAACACCTTC. This chain links TRBV29-1 with TRBJ1-2; unclear D gene. V shed 3 bases and J shed 12 bases, with 8 bases lying between them. Per germline, CDR1 SQVTM and CDR2 ANQGSEA. The CDR3 totals 9 residues. Drawing the rest from reference TRBV29-1 and TRBJ1-2, the complete variable domain is SAVISQKPSRDICQRGTSLTIQCQVDSQVTMMFWYRQQPGQSLTLIATANQGSEATYESGFVIDKFPISRPNLTFSTLTVSNMSPEDSSIYLCSVDPRNTFGSGTRLTVV.